This T cell receptor beta chain was profiled in a study of shared clonotypes between healthy human individuals. Overall study: Each donor contributed plates that comprised three CD4 naive, three CD4 memory, two CD8 naive and one CD8 memory. Study-level results: The study found lower generation probabilities in non-shared clonotypes than in those shared by all four donors.

Note on this clone: The antigen remains undetermined.

Germline CDR1 and CDR2: SGHRS and YFSETQ. The V segment lost 7 bases and the J segment 12 bases; nucleotides outside the gene matches: 14. This CDR3 is 15 amino acids long. Under the authors' procedure: Junction-only sequences without quality scores were provided by ImmunoSEQ, so filtering was different. TCRdb's copy holds only in-frame clones and misses some; the assay was immunoSEQ multiplex PCR. Clone size and the V and J calls come from that table; the DNA yielded D and trimming. The sample has approximately 2.1 million clones, over 85% seen once. This sequence originates from a man between 18 and 29 years old in good health. Some clones in this sample may be carry-over from other donors' samples. The chain recombines TRBV5-1 with TRBJ2-1; 12 bases fit TRBD2. Source material: naive CD4+ T cells from PBMCs. Subset denoted: CD45RA+ positively selected. Here the CDR3 DNA reads TGCGCCAGCGGCGAAGGGACTAGCGGGTCGGGCGTGCAGTTCTTC. Encoded protein: CASGEGTSGSGVQFF. Full variable domain (rest looked up from reference TRBV5-1 and TRBJ2-1): KAGVTQTPRYLIKTRGQQVTLSCSPISGHRSVSWYQQTPGQGLQFLFEYFSETQRNKGNFPGRFSGRQFSNSRSEMNVSTLELGDSALYLCASGEGTSGSGVQFFGPGTRLTVL.